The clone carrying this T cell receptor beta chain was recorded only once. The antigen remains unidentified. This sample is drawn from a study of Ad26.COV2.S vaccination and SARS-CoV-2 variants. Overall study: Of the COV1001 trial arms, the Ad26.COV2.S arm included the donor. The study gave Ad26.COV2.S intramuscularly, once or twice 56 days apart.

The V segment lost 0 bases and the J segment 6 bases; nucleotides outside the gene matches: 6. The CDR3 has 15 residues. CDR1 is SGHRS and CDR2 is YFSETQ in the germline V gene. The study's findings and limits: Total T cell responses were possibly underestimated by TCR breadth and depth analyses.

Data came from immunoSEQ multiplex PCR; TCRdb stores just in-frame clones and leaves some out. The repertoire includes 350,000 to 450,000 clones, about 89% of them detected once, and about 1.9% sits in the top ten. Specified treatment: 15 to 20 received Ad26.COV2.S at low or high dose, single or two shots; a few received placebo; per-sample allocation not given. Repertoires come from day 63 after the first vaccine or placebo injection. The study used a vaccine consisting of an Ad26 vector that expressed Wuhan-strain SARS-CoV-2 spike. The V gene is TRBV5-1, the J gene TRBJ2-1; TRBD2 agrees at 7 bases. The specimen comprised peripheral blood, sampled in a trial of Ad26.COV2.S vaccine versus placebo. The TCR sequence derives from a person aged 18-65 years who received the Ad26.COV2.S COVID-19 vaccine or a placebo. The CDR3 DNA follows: TGCGCCAGCAGCTTGGTGGCAGGACTAGTCAATGAGCAGTTCTTC. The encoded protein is CASSLVAGLVNEQFF.